This T cell receptor (beta chain) was profiled in a study of lung T cells in sarcoidosis with Löfgren's syndrome. The CDR3 spans 17 residues. Deletions cut 2 bases from V and 1 base from J, with 15 bases between. In germline, CDR1 is MDHEN, CDR2 SYDVKM. Notes on this clonotype: A single base separates this from a much larger clone, so it may be a read error.

TCRdb analysed the reads with MiXCR anew, one entry per CDR3 protein. The sample yields about 19,000 distinct CDR3 sequences, about 20% seen once. Sequencing was carried out using CD4+ T cells from PBMCs. The sequence was collected from a human donor with sarcoidosis (Löfgren's syndrome or another form), or a control subject (not recorded which). This chain joins TRBV28 and TRBJ2-1; unclear D gene. The CDR3 loop is CASSLISRMLSYNEQFF. In DNA form, the CDR3 reads TGTGCCAGCAGTTTAATCAGTCGTATGCTTTCCTACAATGAGCAGTTCTTC.